A selection of T cell receptor beta chains follows, all from one sample in a study of blood T cells in healthy people across ages. TCRdb reprocessed the 5' RACE reads with MiXCR, giving one entry per CDR3 protein. The sample records about 680,000 distinct CDR3 sequences, around 49% being singletons. The sequenced material came from blood. These receptors originate from a woman aged 60-70 years in good health. The CDR3 runs from the conserved cysteine through the conserved F or W. A D gene is named only where the DNA matches it firmly. Rows may omit the clone size; those that give it use once, few, many or a size class.

CDR3aa	CDR3nt	abundance	v_gene	j_gene	d_gene
CASSLQGGETQYF	TGCGCCAGCAGCCTACAGGGGGGAGAGACCCAGTACTTC	few	TRBV4-3	TRBJ2-5	TRBD1
CSALKRTQYF	TGCAGTGCTCTTAAGAGGACCCAGTACTTC	.	TRBV20-1	TRBJ2-5	.
CSVDGGQETQYF	TGCAGCGTTGACGGGGGCCAAGAGACCCAGTACTTC	.	TRBV29-1	TRBJ2-5	.
CASSDGPQSYGYTF	TGCGCCAGCAGTGACGGACCGCAGAGCTATGGCTACACCTTC	.	TRBV10-2	TRBJ1-2	.
CASRPDRVNTGELFF	TGTGCCAGCAGACCGGACAGGGTTAACACCGGGGAGCTGTTTTTT	once	TRBV7-2	TRBJ2-2	TRBD1
CASSYEGETEKLFF	TGTGCCAGCAGTTACGAAGGGGAAACTGAAAAACTGTTTTTT	.	TRBV6-6	TRBJ1-4	.
CASSPNPGVAPLHF	TGTGCCAGCAGCCCTAACCCAGGGGTAGCACCCCTCCACTTT	.	TRBV12-3/TRBV12-4	TRBJ1-6	.
CASSLVAISPPYNEQFF	TGCGCCAGCAGCTTGGTTGCGATTTCCCCACCTTACAATGAGCAGTTCTTC	.	TRBV5-1	TRBJ2-1	.
CSARVSSGSSYNEQFF	TGCAGTGCTAGAGTGTCTAGCGGGAGCTCCTACAATGAGCAGTTCTTC	few	TRBV20-1	TRBJ2-1	TRBD2
CASSLSRYTDTQYF	TGTGCCAGCAGCCTTAGCCGATACACAGATACGCAGTATTTT	few	TRBV5-5	TRBJ2-3	.
CSVLGRGATDTQYF	TGCAGCGTTCTAGGCAGGGGTGCCACAGATACGCAGTATTTT	.	TRBV29-1	TRBJ2-3	.
CSAYGRSYEQYF	TGCAGTGCTTACGGACGGTCCTACGAGCAGTACTTC	.	TRBV20-1	TRBJ2-7	.